This record covers a single TCR beta chain. The target of this receptor is not known. Within one base of it there is no much larger clone, and no base qualities were kept. The CDR3, cysteine through phenylalanine, is 15 amino acids long. Only the CDR3 region is kept as DNA, spanning 45 bases read in frame from base 1. Trimming takes 4 bases off V and 4 bases off J; junction bases not matched to a gene: 5. Via the germline V gene, CDR1 is SGHAT and CDR2 FQNNGV. These data are taken from a study of technical replicates of blood from a few donors (dated by TCRdb to about 2017). Library method: the immunoSEQ multiplex PCR assay. TCRdb's version of the immuneACCESS table is confined to in-frame rearrangements and falls short of the full clone set. An unresolved V gene accounts for under half of the shortfall where checked; the remainder is of unknown origin. The sample table contains roughly 80,000 clones; only one count was recorded for about 92% of them. The ten largest clones represent 0.4% to 0.45% of the sample.

The sample consisted of T cells isolated from PBMCs. The chain is made from TRBV11-2 and TRBJ2-7, with TRBD1 identical over 12 junction bases. This clonotype was obtained from a human donor in good health. The CDR3 sequence is CASSSRDRGPYEQYF. The DNA reads as follows: TGTGCCAGCAGCTCCCGGGACAGGGGGCCATACGAGCAGTACTTC.